This note documents a single T cell receptor beta chain sequence. What it recognizes is unknown. This record belongs to a study of cytomegalovirus exposure and HLA in healthy donors. Study as a whole: Among around 200 million T cells, an earlier analysis found roughly 120 million unique TCR beta sequences.

PCR used 60 Vbeta primers and 13 Jbeta primers. Some clones are missing from TCRdb's copy, which holds only in-frame ones; the method was immunoSEQ multiplex PCR. The table has 180,000 or so clones, 82% seen once. Trimming left V 4 bases short and J 10 bases short, with 16 bases between. CDR1 is SGHTA and CDR2 is FQGNSA in the germline V gene. The CDR3 is made up of 13 amino acids. The study, taken as a whole, reports: In vitro assays verified that three CMV-associated chains recognized CMV antigens specifically. There were 150 or so TCR beta chains listed as cytomegalovirus-associated.

V and J are TRBV7-2 and TRBJ1-2; D perhaps matches TRBD1 (5 bases). The clonotype was recovered from a boy aged 2 to 10 in good health and CMV-seronegative. The sample consisted of PBMCs. For the CDR3, the DNA is TGTGCCAGCAGCTCGCAGGTCGGGGGTGACTACACCTTC. Amino acids: CASSSQVGGDYTF.